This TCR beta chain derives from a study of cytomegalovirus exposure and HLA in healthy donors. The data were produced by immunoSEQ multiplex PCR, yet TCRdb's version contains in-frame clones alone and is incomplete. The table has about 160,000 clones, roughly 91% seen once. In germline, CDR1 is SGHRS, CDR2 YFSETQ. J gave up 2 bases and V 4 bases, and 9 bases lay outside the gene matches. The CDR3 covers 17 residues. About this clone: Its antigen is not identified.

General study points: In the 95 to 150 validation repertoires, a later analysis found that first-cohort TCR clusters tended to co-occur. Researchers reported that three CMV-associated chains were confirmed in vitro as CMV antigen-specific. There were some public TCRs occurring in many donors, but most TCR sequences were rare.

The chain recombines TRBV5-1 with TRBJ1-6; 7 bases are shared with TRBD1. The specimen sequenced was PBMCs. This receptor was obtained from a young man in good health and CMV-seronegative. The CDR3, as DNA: TGCGCCAGCAGCCCCCGGGGGACAGTTCCCTATAATTCACCCCTCCACTTT. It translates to CASSPRGTVPYNSPLHF.